This TCR beta chain was sequenced in a study of blood T cell repertoires in COVID-19. Across the whole study: Sample material is recorded as cDNA or gDNA derived from T cells, B-cell-depleted T cells, or PBMCs.

Germline CDR1 and CDR2: MNHEY and SVGAGI. The length of the CDR3 is 14 residues. Trimming removed 7 bases at V and 2 bases at J, with 11 bases between. Profiled with immunoSEQ multiplex PCR; TCRdb holds only in-frame clones, not every one. Among 200,000 to 250,000 clones listed, around four fifths were seen once. Sample: PBMCs or T cells enriched from blood (not recorded which). This chain links TRBV6-5 with TRBJ2-2; D is unclear. This TCR came from a man aged 40-50 years who had recovered from COVID-19. The CDR3 loop reads CASTPGVNTGELFF. The CDR3 DNA sequence: TGTGCCAGCACCCCGGGTGTTAACACCGGGGAGCTGTTTTTT.